Listed below are T cell receptor beta chains from one sample, sequenced in a study of blood T cells in healthy people across ages. One entry per CDR3 protein results from TCRdb running MiXCR on the 5' RACE reads. The data contain under 1 million distinct CDR3 sequences, 40% to 50% of them singletons. Sequencing was done on a sample of blood. The source of these receptors is a man in his 60s in good health. Both conserved end residues are part of each CDR3. D genes are given only for firm matches. Part of the rows lack a size; the others show once, few, many or a class for expanded clones.

cdr3_nt cdr3_aa j_call clone_size d_call v_call
TGTGCCAGCAGCTTAGATAGCAGCAATCAGCCCCAGCATTTT CASSLDSSNQPQHF TRBJ1-5 many NA TRBV7-2
TGCAGTGCTAGAGAACTTAGCGGGGCTCGGGATGAGCAGTACTTC CSARELSGARDEQYF TRBJ2-7 NA TRBD2 TRBV20-1
TGTGCCAGCAAGCGTTCGGGGGGGCTCAAGGGGACCCAGTACTTC CASKRSGGLKGTQYF TRBJ2-5 many TRBD2 TRBV28
TGTGCCAGCAGTAAGACAGGTATGAACACTGAAGCTTTCTTT CASSKTGMNTEAFF TRBJ1-1 NA NA TRBV12-3/TRBV12-4
TGTGTCAGCCGGGACTCACTAGGGGGCCTCGAGCCAGATACGCAGTATTTT CVSRDSLGGLEPDTQYF TRBJ2-3 NA NA TRBV10-3
TGCAGCGCCTTCGCGGCCGTTAACTATGGCTACACCTTC CSAFAAVNYGYTF TRBJ1-2 few NA TRBV29-1
TGCGCCAGCAGCCAAGAGGTGGGAGTCGACACTGAAGCTTTCTTT CASSQEVGVDTEAFF TRBJ1-1 NA NA TRBV4-3
TGTGCCAGCAGCTTTAGTCGGGACGAGCAGTACTTC CASSFSRDEQYF TRBJ2-7 few NA TRBV7-2
TGTGCCAGCAGCTTAGGGGAGGGGTTCTATGGCTACACCTTC CASSLGEGFYGYTF TRBJ1-2 few NA TRBV11-2
TGTGCCAGCAGTTTATCGGGGACAGGGGGCGAGCAGTACTTC CASSLSGTGGEQYF TRBJ2-7 few TRBD1 TRBV27
TGTGCCAGCAGCTCTAACGCGGGAACGGGGAATGAGCAGTACTTC CASSSNAGTGNEQYF TRBJ2-7 NA NA TRBV7-2
TGCAGCCCTGCCGGGGGTGAGACCCAGTACTTC CSPAGGETQYF TRBJ2-5 NA NA TRBV20-1
TGTGCCAGCAGCTTTAGGAGTCAACCAGGGGGCGAGCAGTACTTC CASSFRSQPGGEQYF TRBJ2-7 NA TRBD1 TRBV11-2
TGCAGAGCCGCGGAGGGGATCCAGCGGGGGGGCCCCGACACGCAGTATTTT CRAAEGIQRGGPDTQYF TRBJ2-3 NA TRBD2 TRBV20-1
TGTGCCAGCAGTTACGGTGGTCTAGCGGCAGATACGCAGTATTTT CASSYGGLAADTQYF TRBJ2-3 NA TRBD2 TRBV6-5
TGCAGCGTCGAGTCGTTCGAGACCCAGTACTTC CSVESFETQYF TRBJ2-5 many NA TRBV29-1
TGTGCCAGCAGGAAAAGCGGGGGGGCGAGCAATGAGCAGTTCTTC CASRKSGGASNEQFF TRBJ2-1 NA TRBD2 TRBV4-2
TGCAGCGTTGCTGGCAATAACTATGGCTACACCTTC CSVAGNNYGYTF TRBJ1-2 NA NA TRBV29-1
TGTGCCAGCAGCAAGGAGCGGGGGGCTATTAATCTGCGGGGAGATTCACCCCTCCACTTT CASSKERGAINLRGDSPLHF TRBJ1-6 NA NA TRBV6-1
TGTGCCAGCAGTTACGGGGTACCCTACGAGCAGTACTTC CASSYGVPYEQYF TRBJ2-7 NA NA TRBV6-5
TGTGCCAGCAGCTCCCGGGACAGGGGACTAGGGAATTCACCCCTCCACTTT CASSSRDRGLGNSPLHF TRBJ1-6 NA TRBD1 TRBV7-9
TGCGCCAGCAGCCAAGTCCAGACCGGGGAGCTGTTTTTT CASSQVQTGELFF TRBJ2-2 NA NA TRBV4-3
TGCAGCGTTGAGGGCGACACTAGCACAGATACGCAGTATTTT CSVEGDTSTDTQYF TRBJ2-3 NA NA TRBV29-1
TGCAGCGTTGTTCGGAGAGGGACTGAAGCTTTCTTT CSVVRRGTEAFF TRBJ1-1 many NA TRBV29-1
TGTGCCAGTAGTATCAACACCCTGGTAGGGGCCAACGTCCTGACTTTC CASSINTLVGANVLTF TRBJ2-6 NA NA TRBV19
TGTGCCAGCAGCCCCACGCCTCCGTTGGCCACTGAAGCTTTCTTT CASSPTPPLATEAFF TRBJ1-1 NA NA TRBV5-5
TGTGCCAGCTCGGCGACCCGGGCGGAGACCCAGTACTTC CASSATRAETQYF TRBJ2-5 few NA TRBV18
TGCGCCAGCAGCCAAGATAGGCACAGGGGCTCTGGGGCCAACGTCCTGACTTTC CASSQDRHRGSGANVLTF TRBJ2-6 few TRBD1 TRBV4-3
TGTGCCAGCAGCTTAGAAACGGGGGCGGCCTACGAGCAGTACTTC CASSLETGAAYEQYF TRBJ2-7 few NA TRBV7-2
TGCAGTGCTAGTGCGGACTCAGGATCCTACGAGCAGTACTTC CSASADSGSYEQYF TRBJ2-7 NA NA TRBV20-1
TGTGCCAGCAGGGGGGACAAAAACATTCAGTACTTC CASRGDKNIQYF TRBJ2-4 NA NA TRBV2
TGCGCCAGCAGCCAGTCGACAGGGGGCCTCTCAAATCAGCCCCAGCATTTT CASSQSTGGLSNQPQHF TRBJ1-5 NA TRBD1 TRBV4-1
TGTGCCAGCAGCACGGAAAATTATCAGCCCCAGCATTTT CASSTENYQPQHF TRBJ1-5 NA NA TRBV7-2
TGCAGTGCAGTTCCCATGTCCTCATACAATGAGCAGTTCTTC CSAVPMSSYNEQFF TRBJ2-1 few NA TRBV20-1